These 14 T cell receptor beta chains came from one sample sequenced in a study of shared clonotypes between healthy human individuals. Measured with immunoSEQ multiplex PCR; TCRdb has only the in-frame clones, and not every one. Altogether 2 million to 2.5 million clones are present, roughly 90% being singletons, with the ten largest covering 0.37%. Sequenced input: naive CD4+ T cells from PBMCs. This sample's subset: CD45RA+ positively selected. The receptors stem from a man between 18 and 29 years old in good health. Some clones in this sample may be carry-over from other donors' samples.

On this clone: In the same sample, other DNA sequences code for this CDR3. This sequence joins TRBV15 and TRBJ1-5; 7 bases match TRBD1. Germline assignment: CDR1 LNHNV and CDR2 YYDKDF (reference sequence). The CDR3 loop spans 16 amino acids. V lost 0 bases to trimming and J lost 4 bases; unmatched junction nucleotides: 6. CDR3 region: CATSRDRGTANQPQHF. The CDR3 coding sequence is TGTGCCACCAGCAGAGATAGGGGGACAGCTAATCAGCCCCAGCATTTT.

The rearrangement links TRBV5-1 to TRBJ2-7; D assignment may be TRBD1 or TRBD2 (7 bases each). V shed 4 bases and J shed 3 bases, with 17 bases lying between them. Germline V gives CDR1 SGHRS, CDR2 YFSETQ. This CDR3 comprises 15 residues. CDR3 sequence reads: CASSLQGGTYYEQYF. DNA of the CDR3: TGCGCCAGCAGCCTCCAGGGGGGGACTTACTACGAGCAGTACTTC.

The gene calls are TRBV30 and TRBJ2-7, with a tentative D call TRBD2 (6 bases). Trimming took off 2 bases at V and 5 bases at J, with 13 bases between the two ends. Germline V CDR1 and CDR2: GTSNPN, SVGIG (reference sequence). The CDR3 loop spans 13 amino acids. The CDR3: CAWSRDSRDEQYF. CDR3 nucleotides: TGTGCCTGGAGTAGGGACTCCCGGGACGAGCAGTACTTC.

The CDR3 loop reads CASSSDVNTGELFF. The CDR3, as DNA: TGCGCCAGCAGCTCGGACGTAAACACCGGGGAGCTGTTTTTT. The chain recombines TRBV5-1 with TRBJ2-2; D unclear. Trimming shortened V by 3 bases and J by 2 bases, and 8 bases separated the two germline ends. Germline lookup yields CDR1 SGHRS and CDR2 YFSETQ. This CDR3 contains 14 residues.

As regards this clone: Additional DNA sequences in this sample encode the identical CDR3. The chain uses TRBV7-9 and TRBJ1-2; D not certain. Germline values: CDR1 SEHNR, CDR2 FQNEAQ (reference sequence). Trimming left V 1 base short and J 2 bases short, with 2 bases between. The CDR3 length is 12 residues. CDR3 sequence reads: CASSLENYGYTF. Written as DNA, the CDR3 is TGTGCCAGCAGCTTAGAAAACTATGGCTACACCTTC.

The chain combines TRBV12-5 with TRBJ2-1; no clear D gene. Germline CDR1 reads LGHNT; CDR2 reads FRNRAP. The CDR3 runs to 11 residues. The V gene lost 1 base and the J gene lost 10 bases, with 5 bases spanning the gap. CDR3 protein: CASGLGGEQFF. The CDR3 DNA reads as TGTGCTAGTGGTTTGGGCGGCGAGCAGTTCTTC.

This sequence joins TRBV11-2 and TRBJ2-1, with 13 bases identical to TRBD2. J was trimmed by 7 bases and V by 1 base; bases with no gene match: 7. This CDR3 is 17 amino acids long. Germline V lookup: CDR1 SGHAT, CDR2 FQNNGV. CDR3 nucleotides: TGTGCCAGCAGCTTAGGGGCACTAGCGGGAGGGCCTAATGAGCAGTTCTTC. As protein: CASSLGALAGGPNEQFF. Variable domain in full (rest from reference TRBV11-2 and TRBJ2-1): EAGVAQSPRYKIIEKRQSVAFWCNPISGHATLYWYQQILGQGPKLLIQFQNNGVVDDSQLPKDRFSAERLKGVDSTLKIQPAKLEDSAVYLCASSLGALAGGPNEQFFGPGTRLTVL.

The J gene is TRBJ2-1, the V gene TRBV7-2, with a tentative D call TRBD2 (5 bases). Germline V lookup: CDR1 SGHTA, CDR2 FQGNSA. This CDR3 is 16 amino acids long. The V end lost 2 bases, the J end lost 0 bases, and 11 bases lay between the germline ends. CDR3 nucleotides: TGTGCCAGCAGCTTAATGGCGGAGGCCTCCTACAATGAGCAGTTCTTC. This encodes CASSLMAEASYNEQFF.

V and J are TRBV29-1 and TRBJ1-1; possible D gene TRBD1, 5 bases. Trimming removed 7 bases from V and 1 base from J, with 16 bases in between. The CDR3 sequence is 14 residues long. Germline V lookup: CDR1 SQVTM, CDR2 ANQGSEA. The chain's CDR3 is CSAPKGPRNTEAFF. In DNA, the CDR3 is TGCAGCGCACCCAAGGGACCTAGGAACACTGAAGCTTTCTTT.

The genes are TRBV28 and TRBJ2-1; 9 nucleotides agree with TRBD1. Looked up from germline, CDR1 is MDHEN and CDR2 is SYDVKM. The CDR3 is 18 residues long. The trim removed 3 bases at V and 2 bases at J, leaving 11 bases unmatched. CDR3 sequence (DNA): TGTGCCAGCAGTTTGCCCTGGGACAGGGTCGGGACCTACAATGAGCAGTTCTTC. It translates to CASSLPWDRVGTYNEQFF.

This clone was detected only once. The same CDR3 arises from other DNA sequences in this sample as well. The CDR3 reads CASSLGQSRTEAFF. Here the CDR3 DNA reads TGTGCCAGCAGCTTGGGGCAATCGCGCACTGAAGCTTTCTTT. The chain links TRBV5-4 to TRBJ1-1; D remains unclear. Germline values: CDR1 SGHNT, CDR2 YYREEE (reference sequence). The CDR3 runs to 14 residues. V was shortened by 0 bases and J by 4 bases, with 10 bases between the two germline ends. Together with reference TRBV5-4 and TRBJ1-1, the CDR3 gives the full variable domain: ETGVTQSPTHLIKTRGQQVTLRCSSQSGHNTVSWYQQALGQGPQFIFQYYREEENGRGNFPPRFSGLQFPNYSSELNVNALELDDSALYLCASSLGQSRTEAFFGQGTRLTVV.

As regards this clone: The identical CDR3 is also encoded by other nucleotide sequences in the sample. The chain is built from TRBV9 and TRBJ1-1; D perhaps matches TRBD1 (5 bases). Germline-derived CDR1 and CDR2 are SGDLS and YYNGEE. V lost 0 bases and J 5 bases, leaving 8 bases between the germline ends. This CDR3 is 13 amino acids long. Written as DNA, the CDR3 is TGTGCCAGCAGCGTAGATCGGGGGACTGAAGCTTTCTTT. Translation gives CASSVDRGTEAFF. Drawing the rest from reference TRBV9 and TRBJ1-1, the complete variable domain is DSGVTQTPKHLITATGQRVTLRCSPRSGDLSVYWYQQSLDQGLQFLIQYYNGEERAKGNILERFSAQQFPDLHSELNLSSLELGDSALYFCASSVDRGTEAFFGQGTRLTVV.

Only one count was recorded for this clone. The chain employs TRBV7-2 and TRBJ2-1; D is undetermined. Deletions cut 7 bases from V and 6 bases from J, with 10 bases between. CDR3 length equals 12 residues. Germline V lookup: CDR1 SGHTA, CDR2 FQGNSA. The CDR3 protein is CASTLPSNEQFF. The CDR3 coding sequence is TGTGCCAGCACCCTACCAAGCAATGAGCAGTTCTTC. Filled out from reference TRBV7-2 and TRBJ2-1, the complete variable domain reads GAGVSQSPSNKVTEKGKDVELRCDPISGHTALYWYRQSLGQGLEFLIYFQGNSAPDKSGLPSDRFSAERTGGSVSTLTIQRTQQEDSAVYLCASTLPSNEQFFGPGTRLTVL.

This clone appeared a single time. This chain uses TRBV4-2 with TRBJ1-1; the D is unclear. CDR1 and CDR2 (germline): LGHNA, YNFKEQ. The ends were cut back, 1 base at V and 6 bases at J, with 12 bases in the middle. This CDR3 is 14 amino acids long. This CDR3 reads CASSQVGPGAEAFF. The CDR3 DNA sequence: TGTGCCAGCAGCCAAGTGGGCCCCGGGGCTGAAGCTTTCTTT.